One and the same sample provided the 18 T cell receptor beta chains below, sequenced in a study of shared clonotypes between healthy human individuals. Only in-frame clones appear in the TCRdb table, and some are missing; sequencing was by immunoSEQ multiplex PCR. The sample has more than 500,000 clones; approximately 94% are singletons. The sequenced sample consisted of naive CD4+ T cells sorted from blood. The subset is: CD45RA+ positively selected. These receptors originate from a woman aged 25 to 39 in good health.

In regard to this clone: Additional DNA sequences in this sample encode the identical CDR3. V and J are TRBV28 and TRBJ1-2; D uncertain. Germline-derived CDR1 and CDR2 are MDHEN and SYDVKM. This CDR3 contains 12 residues. V lost 2 bases and J lost 3, with 4 bases in between. CDR3 sequence reads: CASSLVDYGYTF. The CDR3 coding sequence is TGTGCCAGCAGTTTAGTAGACTATGGCTACACCTTC.

Comment on this clone: This sample also contains other DNA sequences that code for the same CDR3. CDR3 sequence: CASSPSTGVSGNTIYF. The CDR3 DNA reads TGTGCCAGCTCCCCGTCCACAGGGGTCTCTGGAAACACCATATATTTT. The rearrangement joins TRBV18 to TRBJ1-3, with 7 bases that match TRBD1. V lost 6 bases to trimming and J lost 0 bases; unmatched junction nucleotides: 8. The CDR3 is 16 amino acids. Germline V CDR1 and CDR2: KGHSH, LQKENI.

The chain joins TRBV6-1 to TRBJ2-7; TRBD1 matches at 9 bases. Germline CDR1 is MNHNS and CDR2 is SASEGT. This CDR3 spans 15 amino acids. The ends lost 8 bases at V and 5 bases at J; junction bases unmatched: 13. The CDR3 spells CASRPRGTGNHEQYF. Written as DNA, the CDR3 is TGTGCCAGCCGCCCCCGCGGGACAGGGAACCACGAGCAGTACTTC.

In its sample, this clone was seen once. The chain joins TRBV28 to TRBJ2-2, with no clear D. The length of the CDR3 is 12 residues. CDR1 and CDR2 (germline): MDHEN, SYDVKM. V lost 5 bases, J lost 5 bases, and 6 bases lay in between. The CDR3 here is CASSNPTGELFF. The CDR3 coding sequence is TGTGCCAGCAGTAATCCTACCGGGGAGCTGTTTTTT.

The genes are TRBV6-1 and TRBJ2-5; D could derive from TRBD1 or TRBD2 (6 bases each). Looked up from germline, CDR1 is MNHNS and CDR2 is SASEGT. CDR3 length: 13 residues. Trimming left V 10 bases short and J 2 bases short, with 14 bases between. CDR3 coding DNA: TGTGCCAACGACGAGGGGGGTCAAGAGACCCAGTACTTC. Its translation is CANDEGGQETQYF.

J is TRBJ1-2 and V is TRBV27; 7 bases are shared with TRBD1. The CDR3 is 15 amino acids. Trimming removed 3 bases from V and 4 bases from J; junction bases left unmatched: 8. Germline-derived CDR1 and CDR2 are MNHEY and SMNVEV (reference sequence). Written as DNA, the CDR3 is TGTGCCAGCAGTTTTCAGGGGGAGAAGGGCTATGGCTACACCTTC. Protein product: CASSFQGEKGYGYTF.

This clone was observed a single time. The chain recombines TRBV19 with TRBJ1-4; D is uncertain. This CDR3 contains 15 residues. Germline V gene data show CDR1 as LNHDA and CDR2 as SQIVND (reference sequence). V was shortened by 0 bases and J by 7 bases, with 12 bases between the two germline ends. The CDR3 bases are TGTGCCAGTAGTATAGAGGGCCGCGGCGTTGAAAAACTGTTTTTT. It is translated as CASSIEGRGVEKLFF.

The chain links TRBV6-5 to TRBJ2-7; TRBD1 aligns across 7 bases. Germline-derived CDR1 and CDR2 are MNHEY and SVGAGI. The CDR3 spans 13 residues. Trimming took 4 bases from V and 3 from J; bases not matched to a gene: 3. CDR3 coding DNA: TGTGCCAGCAGTTCCCGGACAGGCTACGAGCAGTACTTC. Residues: CASSSRTGYEQYF.

The CDR3 region has the DNA TGTGCCAGCAGCCCTGGACAGGGAGAGGGGAATGAGCAGTTCTTC. Amino acids: CASSPGQGEGNEQFF. This rearrangement joins TRBV5-4 to TRBJ2-1, with 8 bases matching TRBD1. The germline V gene encodes CDR1 SGHNT and CDR2 YYREEE (reference sequence). CDR3 size: 15 residues. V was pared by 4 bases and J by 7 bases, with 10 bases of the junction left unmatched.

The gene calls are TRBV21-1 and TRBJ1-1. TRBV21-1 is noted as a pseudogene. CDR3 length: 15 amino acids. As DNA, the CDR3 is TGTGCCAGCAGCAAAGATGGAGGGGGTGACACTGAAGCTTTCTTT. It codes for CASSKDGGGDTEAFF.

The V and J genes are TRBV2 and TRBJ1-2, with 7 positions matching TRBD1. Looked up from germline, CDR1 is SNHLY and CDR2 is FYNNEI. CDR3 length: 15 residues. V dropped 4 bases and J dropped 3; count of bases not matched to a gene: 8. CDR3 nucleotide sequence: TGTGCCAGCAGTGTCGACAGGGACCTTGACTATGGCTACACCTTC. Amino acids: CASSVDRDLDYGYTF.

The chain is built from TRBV4-1 and TRBJ1-1; 9 bases are a match to TRBD1. The germline CDR1 and CDR2 sequences are MGHRA and YSYEKL. CDR3 length: 18 amino acids. Trimming cost V 2 bases and J 1 base; bases outside gene matches: 11. CDR3 bases: TGCGCCAGCAGCCAATCCGACAGGGGGAACCCACGGAACACTGAAGCTTTCTTT. Translation: CASSQSDRGNPRNTEAFF.

The chain uses TRBV7-9 and TRBJ2-1; 13 nucleotides line up with TRBD2. The CDR3 has 15 residues. Germline CDR1 is SEHNR and CDR2 is FQNEAQ (reference sequence). V lost 5 bases, J lost 6 bases, and 4 bases stayed unmatched. The CDR3 sequence: CASSGRTSGSNEQFF. Here the CDR3 DNA reads TGTGCCAGCAGCGGACGGACTAGCGGGAGCAATGAGCAGTTCTTC.

The chain couples TRBV5-1 to TRBJ2-2; 8 nucleotides line up with TRBD1. Germline CDR1 SGHRS, CDR2 YFSETQ. The CDR3 is made up of 15 amino acids. J gave up 1 base and V 4 bases, and 3 bases lay outside the gene matches. CDR3: CASSSGQGNTGELFF. As DNA, the CDR3 is TGCGCCAGCAGCAGCGGACAGGGGAACACCGGGGAGCTGTTTTTT.

The chain has TRBV28 and TRBJ1-5; no clear D. Germline CDR1 is MDHEN and CDR2 is SYDVKM. Trimming removed 4 bases at V and 6 bases at J, with 13 bases between. This CDR3 comprises 14 residues. CDR3 DNA: TGTGCCAGCAGTTCACTTAAGGGATTTCAGCCCCAGCATTTT. This sequence encodes CASSSLKGFQPQHF.

The V gene is TRBV18, the J gene TRBJ2-7; D may be TRBD1 or TRBD2 (5 bases each). CDR3 size: 17 residues. Germline V lookup: CDR1 KGHSH, CDR2 LQKENI. V shed 6 bases and J shed 1 base, with 22 bases lying between them. Here the CDR3 DNA reads TGTGCCAGCTCCTACGCCCCCGGGACCCTGCAATCCTACGAGCAGTACTTC. It translates to CASSYAPGTLQSYEQYF.

V is TRBV2 and J is TRBJ2-5, with D possibly being TRBD2 (6 bases). The DNA end is a closer match to TRBJ2-7, so the J assignment may be wrong. This CDR3 is built from 17 residues. Germline lookup yields CDR1 SNHLY and CDR2 FYNNEI. The CDR3 sequence is CASSPSLNGEAPYEQYF. DNA for the CDR3: TGTGCCAGCAGCCCCTCATTAAACGGGGAGGCTCCCTACGAGCAGTACTTC.

The chain combines TRBV6-5 with TRBJ1-4, with a weak D call TRBD1 (6 bases). The germline V gene encodes CDR1 MNHEY and CDR2 SVGAGI. Trimming cost V 0 bases and J 8 bases, with 16 bases left between them. This CDR3 is 16 amino acids long. The CDR3, as DNA: TGTGCCAGCAGTTACTCGATGGGGAGAGGGGGAGAAAAACTGTTTTTT. Translation: CASSYSMGRGGEKLFF.